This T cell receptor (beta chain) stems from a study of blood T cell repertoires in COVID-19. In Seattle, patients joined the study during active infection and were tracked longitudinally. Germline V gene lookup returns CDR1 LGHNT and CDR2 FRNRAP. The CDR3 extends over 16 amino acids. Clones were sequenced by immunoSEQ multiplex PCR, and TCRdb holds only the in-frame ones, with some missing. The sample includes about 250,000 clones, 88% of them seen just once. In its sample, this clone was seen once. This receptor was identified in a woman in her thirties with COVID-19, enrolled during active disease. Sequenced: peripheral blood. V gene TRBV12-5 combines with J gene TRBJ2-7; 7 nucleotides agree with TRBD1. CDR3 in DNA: TGTGCCCCGACAGGGTCCAATCTGGCCCACTCCTACGAGCAGTACTTC. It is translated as CAPTGSNLAHSYEQYF. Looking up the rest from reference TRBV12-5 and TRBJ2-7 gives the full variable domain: DARVTQTPRHKVTEMGQEVTMRCQPILGHNTVFWYRQTMMQGLELLAYFRNRAPLDDSGMPKDRFSAEMPDATLATLKIQPSEPRDSAVYFCAPTGSNLAHSYEQYFGPGTRLTVT.